This T cell receptor beta chain came from a study of T cells in Graves' hyperthyroidism and ophthalmopathy. Looked up from germline, CDR1 is GTSNPN and CDR2 is SVGIG (reference sequence). Trimming cost V 1 base and J 2 bases; bases outside gene matches: 7. This CDR3 has 15 amino acids. Researchers took RNA transcripts and amplified the TCR beta CDR3 regions from them. Carried out on the TCR CDR3, a first-round RT-PCR used the HTBI primer set. TCRdb re-called the multiplex PCR reads through MiXCR, storing one row per CDR3 protein. The sample comprises some 700,000 distinct CDR3 sequences, roughly 17% of which are singletons, and about a sixth rests with the top ten. This clonotype was observed at least ten times. What it recognizes is unknown. Points from the study as a whole: Expanded thyroid clonotypes (above 0.001) were mostly also found in blood.

This sequence was found in a man aged 50 or older with Graves' hyperthyroidism. This rearrangement joins TRBV30 to TRBJ2-5, with TRBD2 matching over 7 bases. Sequencing was carried out using blood. CDR3 nucleotide sequence: TGTGCCTGGAGTGATGCTAGCGGCTGGCAAGAGACCCAGTACTTC. Protein product: CAWSDASGWQETQYF.